This T cell receptor (beta chain) was sequenced for a study of blood T cell repertoires in COVID-19. V dropped 1 base and J dropped 4; count of bases not matched to a gene: 12. Germline V gives CDR1 SGHDN, CDR2 FVKESK. The CDR3 length is 17 residues. Study processing details: Amplification with reference gene primers provided the estimates of nucleated cell counts. Here immunoSEQ multiplex PCR was the method, and the copy in TCRdb shows in-frame clones only, minus some. V and J calls and clone size are copied from that table; D and trimming were computed from the DNA. Here the sample spans some 200,000 clones, about four fifths being singletons.

The receptor comes from a woman in her sixties with acute or convalescent COVID-19. What was sequenced was peripheral blood. The chain employs TRBV14 and TRBJ2-7, with TRBD2 matching 8 bases. CDR3 bases: TGTGCCAGCAGCCAAGCGAGCGGGGGCCGAAAGGTATACGAGCAGTACTTC. As protein: CASSQASGGRKVYEQYF.